The 31 T cell receptor beta chains below all came from one sample that was sequenced in a study of control samples from healthy donors and cancer patients (TCRdb year 2020). Receptor amplification or capture employed the immunoSEQ multiplex PCR assay. Here the immuneACCESS table is served through TCRdb, limited to in-frame sequences with V and J called. Missing clones are a known gap in these copies; in checked studies unresolved V genes cover under half, and the rest lacks a known reason. In all, the sample holds fewer than 110,000 clones, and more than 85% of those were seen once. The ten top clones hold 15% to 20% of the sample. Sequencing was performed on PBMCs. Receptor source: a man in his 60s with lung cancer.

This clone was counted only a few times. This chain links TRBV19 with TRBJ2-5; 8 bases line up with TRBD1. The ends lost 2 bases at V and 5 bases at J; junction bases unmatched: 7. CDR1 is LNHDA, CDR2 SQIVND, per germline (reference sequence). This CDR3 contains 15 residues. In DNA, the CDR3 is TGTGCCAGTAGTATAATCCAGGGGGCAGGGGAGACCCAGTACTTC. Protein: CASSIIQGAGETQYF.

The CDR3 bases are TGTGCCAGCAGCCAAGGGGGGAATCAGCCCCAGCATTTT. This sequence encodes CASSQGGNQPQHF. The chain joins TRBV3-1 (or the pseudogene TRBV3-2) to TRBJ1-5, with D possibly TRBD1 on 5 matching bases. Germline lookup yields CDR1 LGHDT and CDR2 YNNKEL (reference sequence). V gave up 1 base and J gave up 4 bases, with 5 bases separating them. CDR3 size: 13 residues.

The chain couples TRBV5-1 to TRBJ2-7; a weak D match, TRBD1 (5 bases). The V gene's germline CDR1 is SGHRS and CDR2 YFSETQ. V lost 2 bases and J lost 6, with 12 bases in between. This CDR3 spans 13 amino acids. The CDR3 DNA follows: TGCGCCAGCAGCTTTCATAGGGGAAGCGAGCAGTACTTC. Translating it yields CASSFHRGSEQYF.

The chain employs TRBV5-1 and TRBJ2-5; 7 bases match TRBD1. Trimming removed 3 bases from V and 2 bases from J; junction bases left unmatched: 4. CDR1 is SGHRS, CDR2 YFSETQ, per germline. The CDR3 is 14 amino acids. CDR3 nucleotides: TGCGCCAGCAGCTCGGGACAGCTTCAAGAGACCCAGTACTTC. It translates to CASSSGQLQETQYF.

The rearrangement joins TRBV7-8 to TRBJ1-2, with TRBD1 as a possible D gene (5 bases). V shed 4 bases and J shed 2 bases, with 8 bases lying between them. Germline V lookup: CDR1 SGHVS, CDR2 FQNEAQ. CDR3 size: 13 residues. Here the CDR3 reads CASSSGRNYGYTF. Here the CDR3 DNA reads TGTGCCAGCAGCTCGGGACGGAACTATGGCTACACCTTC.

Only one count was recorded for this clone. This rearrangement joins TRBV29-1 to TRBJ2-1, with D possibly being TRBD2 (7 bases). Trimming shortened V by 1 base and J by 7 bases, and 14 bases separated the two germline ends. CDR3 length equals 14 residues. Germline V gives CDR1 SQVTM, CDR2 ANQGSEA. The CDR3 DNA reads as TGCAGCGTTGAAGGCTCCCGGGGGGCAAATGAGCAGTTCTTC. Translating it yields CSVEGSRGANEQFF.

The chain joins TRBV10-1 to TRBJ2-4; the match to TRBD1 covers 9 bases. CDR3 size: 15 residues. The germline V gene has CDR1 WNHNN and CDR2 SYGVQD (reference sequence). The V segment lost 4 bases and the J segment 1 base; nucleotides outside the gene matches: 2. CDR3 sequence (DNA): TGCGCCAGCAGTGTTGACAGGGGGGCCAAAAACATTCAGTACTTC. It translates to CASSVDRGAKNIQYF.

V gene TRBV10-3 combines with J gene TRBJ1-3; D gene unclear. Germline values: CDR1 ENHRY, CDR2 SYGVKD. The CDR3 length is 15 residues. V was cut by 2 bases and J by 3 bases, with 11 bases left in between. The chain's CDR3 is CAISERPGDGNTIYF. The CDR3 nucleotides are TGTGCCATCAGTGAGCGGCCCGGTGATGGAAACACCATATATTTT.

This sequence joins TRBV2 and TRBJ1-4, with 9 bases that match TRBD1. CDR1 is SNHLY and CDR2 is FYNNEI in the germline V gene. This CDR3 spans 14 amino acids. Trimming removed 6 bases from V and 10 bases from J; junction bases left unmatched: 9. The CDR3 is CASSPGQGKVKLFF. For the CDR3, the DNA is TGTGCCAGCAGCCCGGGACAGGGCAAGGTAAAACTGTTTTTT.

J is TRBJ1-6 and V is TRBV13; unclear D gene. The CDR3 covers 13 residues. V was trimmed by 2 bases and J by 9 bases, leaving 8 bases between them. In germline, CDR1 is PRHDT, CDR2 FYEKMQ (reference sequence). CDR3 sequence reads: CASSLQDGSPLHF. CDR3 sequence (DNA): TGTGCCAGCAGCTTACAGGATGGTTCACCCCTCCACTTT.

The chain couples TRBV7-9 to TRBJ1-5; a possible D gene is TRBD1 (5 bases). Germline-derived CDR1 and CDR2 are SEHNR and FQNEAQ (reference sequence). Trimming pared 5 bases from V and 4 bases from J, leaving 9 bases between. The CDR3 has 13 amino acids. CDR3 protein: CASSDWGNQPQHF. The CDR3 bases are TGTGCCAGCAGCGACTGGGGGAATCAGCCCCAGCATTTT. The whole variable domain, filled in from reference TRBV7-9 and TRBJ1-5, reads DTGVSQNPRHKITKRGQNVTFRCDPISEHNRLYWYRQTLGQGPEFLTYFQNEAQLEKSRLLSDRFSAERPKGSFSTLEIQRTEQGDSAMYLCASSDWGNQPQHFGDGTRLSIL.

This chain links TRBV2 with TRBJ2-2; D is undetermined. Trimming pared 6 bases from V and 1 base from J, leaving 3 bases between. Looked up from germline, CDR1 is SNHLY and CDR2 is FYNNEI. The CDR3 is made up of 12 amino acids. CDR3 in DNA: TGTGCCAGCAGGGAGAACACCGGGGAGCTGTTTTTT. This gives the protein CASRENTGELFF.

This clone came up once. The rearrangement joins TRBV5-1 to TRBJ2-1, with 10 bases that match TRBD2. This CDR3 has 14 residues. CDR1 is SGHRS and CDR2 is YFSETQ in the germline V gene. Trimming took 3 bases from V and 9 from J; bases not matched to a gene: 6. The CDR3 loop reads CASSSPGLAFEQFF. CDR3 DNA: TGCGCCAGCAGCTCTCCGGGACTAGCGTTTGAGCAGTTCTTC.

This rearrangement joins TRBV29-1 to TRBJ2-4; 7 bases are shared with TRBD2. V lost 7 bases to trimming and J lost 6 bases; unmatched junction nucleotides: 3. Germline V gives CDR1 SQVTM, CDR2 ANQGSEA. This CDR3 region has 11 residues. Here the CDR3 reads CSAERGNIQYF. The CDR3 region has the DNA TGCAGCGCAGAGCGGGGAAACATTCAGTACTTC.

This sequence joins TRBV4-2 and TRBJ2-5; 10 nucleotides agree with TRBD2. The CDR3 has 16 amino acids. With V trimmed by 0 bases and J by 2 bases, 3 bases remained unmatched. CDR1 LGHNA and CDR2 YNFKEQ come from the germline V gene. CDR3 in amino acids: CASSQEGLANQETQYF. The CDR3, as DNA: TGTGCCAGCAGCCAAGAGGGACTAGCGAATCAAGAGACCCAGTACTTC.

The chain carries TRBV3-1 (or the pseudogene TRBV3-2) and TRBJ1-1, with D unresolved. The V end was cut by 1 base, the J end by 6 bases, with 6 bases between. Germline V gives CDR1 LGHDT, CDR2 YNNKEL (reference sequence). The CDR3 is 12 amino acids. CDR3 in amino acids: CASSQGKSEAFF. DNA of the CDR3: TGTGCCAGCAGCCAAGGGAAATCTGAAGCTTTCTTT.

This chain links TRBV4-1 with TRBJ1-6; no reliable D call. The CDR3 has 16 amino acids. The V gene lost 4 bases and the J gene lost 8 bases, with 18 bases spanning the gap. CDR1 MGHRA and CDR2 YSYEKL come from the germline V gene. This CDR3 is CASSRLSAGRYSPLHF. CDR3 coding DNA: TGCGCCAGCAGCCGTTTAAGCGCGGGGAGGTATTCACCCCTCCACTTT.

The rearrangement joins TRBV11-2 to TRBJ1-5; TRBD1 might be the D (5 bases). Trimming cost V 3 bases and J 4 bases, with 13 bases left between them. The CDR3 is made up of 15 amino acids. In germline, CDR1 is SGHAT, CDR2 FQNNGV. The CDR3 bases are TGTGCCAGCAGCTTCCCAGGGTCGGCGAATCAGCCCCAGCATTTT. This sequence encodes CASSFPGSANQPQHF. The variable domain in full, with the rest retrieved from reference TRBV11-2 and TRBJ1-5, is EAGVAQSPRYKIIEKRQSVAFWCNPISGHATLYWYQQILGQGPKLLIQFQNNGVVDDSQLPKDRFSAERLKGVDSTLKIQPAKLEDSAVYLCASSFPGSANQPQHFGDGTRLSIL.

The CDR3 DNA follows: TGCAGTGCTAGCGGGACAGCCGGCTACACCTTC. Its translation: CSASGTAGYTF. The chain recombines TRBV20-1 with TRBJ1-2; 7 bases are shared with TRBD1. With 3 bases clipped from V and 8 bases from J, the junction kept 3 bases outside the gene matches. The germline V gene has CDR1 DFQATT and CDR2 SNEGSKA (reference sequence). The CDR3 is 11 residues long.

The J gene is TRBJ1-5, the V gene TRBV18; possible D gene TRBD1, 5 bases. This CDR3 is built from 15 residues. Germline loops: CDR1 KGHSH, CDR2 LQKENI. V was trimmed by 0 bases and J by 6 bases, leaving 12 bases between them. The CDR3 region is CASSPPNQGTQPQHF. The CDR3 nucleotides read TGTGCCAGCTCACCACCAAACCAGGGTACTCAGCCCCAGCATTTT.

Concerning this clone: The sample carries other DNA sequences with the same CDR3. This rearrangement joins TRBV27 to TRBJ2-2; 10 bases map to TRBD2. Germline V gene sequence: CDR1 MNHEY, CDR2 SMNVEV (reference sequence). V shed 4 bases and J 5 bases; nucleotides not matched to a gene: 10. The CDR3 has 17 residues. The CDR3 reads CASSSQQRGGRTGELFF. Here the CDR3 DNA reads TGTGCCAGCAGTTCACAACAGCGGGGGGGCCGGACCGGGGAGCTGTTTTTT.

V is TRBV19 and J is TRBJ2-2, with 9 bases that match TRBD2. V trimming: 7 bases; J trimming: 4 bases; junction bases outside the gene matches: 10. CDR1 is LNHDA, CDR2 SQIVND, per germline (reference sequence). The CDR3 has 16 residues. The CDR3 region is CASISRAGGATGELFF. The CDR3, as DNA: TGTGCCAGTATCAGCCGCGCGGGGGGGGCCACCGGGGAGCTGTTTTTT.

V gene TRBV3-1 (or the pseudogene TRBV3-2) combines with J gene TRBJ1-2; D remains unclear. The V gene's germline CDR1 is LGHDT and CDR2 YNNKEL (reference sequence). The CDR3 loop spans 14 amino acids. V dropped 4 bases and J dropped 0 bases, with 9 bases sitting between them. The CDR3 reads CASSRFSSNYGYTF. CDR3 nucleotides: TGTGCCAGCAGCCGATTTTCCTCTAACTATGGCTACACCTTC.

V is TRBV5-1 and J is TRBJ1-3; D unclear. V dropped 0 bases and J dropped 0 bases, with 10 bases sitting between them. Germline V gene sequence: CDR1 SGHRS, CDR2 YFSETQ. The CDR3 totals 16 residues. The CDR3 DNA reads TGCGCCAGCAGCTTGGGGCAGATCAACTCTGGAAACACCATATATTTT. It translates to CASSLGQINSGNTIYF.

This chain uses TRBV12-3 or TRBV12-4 with TRBJ1-2; D remains unclear. The V end was cut by 3 bases, the J end by 8 bases, with 13 bases between. This CDR3 is built from 13 residues. The CDR3 sequence: CASSFAGLDGYTF. The CDR3 DNA reads TGTGCCAGCAGTTTCGCAGGCCTCGACGGCTACACCTTC.

J is TRBJ2-3 and V is TRBV5-1; 10 bases align to TRBD2. Per germline, CDR1 SGHRS and CDR2 YFSETQ. Trimming at V came to 0 bases and at J to 2 bases, leaving 3 bases not matched to a gene. This CDR3 region has 16 residues. CDR3: CASSLETSGDTDTQYF. The CDR3 coding sequence is TGCGCCAGCAGCTTGGAAACTAGCGGGGACACAGATACGCAGTATTTT.

This clone was counted between two and nine times. This sample includes further DNA sequences coding for the same CDR3. The chain links TRBV11-3 to TRBJ2-1, with 9 bases identical to TRBD1. V trimming: 5 bases; J trimming: 1 base; junction bases outside the gene matches: 3. Per the germline V gene, CDR1 is SGHNT and CDR2 is YENEEA. The CDR3 consists of 15 residues. CDR3 amino acids: CASSLGQGSYNEQFF. DNA of the CDR3: TGTGCCAGCAGCCTAGGACAGGGGTCCTACAATGAGCAGTTCTTC.

The CDR3 region has the DNA TGCGCCAGCAGCCGAACGACTAGCGGGGGGGAGGATACGCAGTATTTT. It yields the protein CASSRTTSGGEDTQYF. This chain joins TRBV5-1 and TRBJ2-3, with 14 bases matching TRBD2. The CDR3 extends over 16 amino acids. Per the germline V gene, CDR1 is SGHRS and CDR2 is YFSETQ. With V trimmed by 4 bases and J by 6 bases, 7 bases remained unmatched.

The genes are TRBV10-2 and TRBJ1-1, with a tentative D call TRBD1 (6 bases). Trimming cost V 2 bases and J 4 bases, with 11 bases left between them. This CDR3 is 14 amino acids long. Germline CDR1 is WSHSY and CDR2 is SAAADI. The CDR3 DNA is TGCGCCAGCAGTGAGGGGACAAGGTTCACTGAAGCTTTCTTT. Translated, it gives CASSEGTRFTEAFF.

The CDR3 DNA is TGCGCCAGCAGCTTGTACAGTCAAGAGACCCAGTACTTC. Protein sequence: CASSLYSQETQYF. The chain uses TRBV5-1 and TRBJ2-5; the D is unclear. Trimming cost V 1 base and J 2 bases, with 6 bases left between them. The CDR3 length is 13 residues. The germline V gene encodes CDR1 SGHRS and CDR2 YFSETQ.

This clone was seen a single time. At one end the junction does not follow the germline gene, possibly because of a read error. V usage is TRBV18 and J usage is TRBJ2-2; D gene ambiguous. The CDR3 covers 16 residues. Germline V gene lookup returns CDR1 KGHSH and CDR2 LQKENI. The CDR3 protein is CASSPQTRGNTRELFF. CDR3 sequence (DNA): TGTGCCAGCTCACCACAGACGCGTGGGAACACCCGGGAGCTGTTTTTT.